A single sample is the source of the 15 T cell receptor beta chains below, sequenced in a study of blood T cell repertoires in COVID-19. The method was immunoSEQ multiplex PCR; TCRdb's version includes in-frame clones alone and lacks a portion of them. This sample has some 190,000 clones, with roughly 88% found just once. Sequencing was performed on peripheral blood. Receptors originate from a man between 18 and 29 years old with active or convalescent COVID-19.

The genes are TRBV6-4 and TRBJ2-5; 13 bases map to TRBD2. J gave up 2 bases and V 1 base, and 4 bases lay outside the gene matches. The CDR3 contains 17 residues. CDR1 and CDR2 from the germline V gene are MRHNA and SNTAGT. CDR3 in amino acids: CASSDFWTSGSQETQYF. The CDR3 nucleotides read TGTGCCAGCAGTGACTTCTGGACTAGCGGGAGTCAAGAGACCCAGTACTTC.

V and J are TRBV4-3 and TRBJ2-3, with TRBD2 matching over 10 bases. Unmatched junction bases numbered 7, after V lost 0 bases and J lost 1 base. The germline V gene has CDR1 LGHNA and CDR2 YSLEER. The CDR3 extends over 18 amino acids. The CDR3 sequence is CASSQEMLAGAGTDTQYF. The CDR3 DNA reads TGCGCCAGCAGCCAAGAAATGCTAGCGGGAGCTGGCACAGATACGCAGTATTTT.

The chain links TRBV2 to TRBJ2-7; D may be TRBD2 (6 bases). CDR1 SNHLY and CDR2 FYNNEI come from the germline V gene. Trimming shortened V by 8 bases and J by 2 bases, and 19 bases separated the two germline ends. This CDR3 has 15 amino acids. CDR3 coding DNA: TGTGCCAGCTACCTTTGGGAGACGGGAGCCTACGAGCAGTACTTC. As protein: CASYLWETGAYEQYF.

The rearrangement links TRBV10-1 to TRBJ2-5; TRBD2 matches at 7 bases. V trimming: 1 base; J trimming: 5 bases; junction bases outside the gene matches: 4. The CDR3 sequence is 14 residues long. Germline V lookup: CDR1 WNHNN, CDR2 SYGVQD (reference sequence). DNA for the CDR3: TGCGCCAGCAGTGAGTACGGGACTACGGAGACCCAGTACTTC. Encoded protein: CASSEYGTTETQYF.

As for this clone: At one end, the junction sequence differs from germline, possibly due to a read error. The chain is built from TRBV30 and TRBJ1-3; D gene ambiguous. The CDR3 extends over 13 amino acids. The V gene's germline CDR1 is GTSNPN and CDR2 SVGIG (reference sequence). The CDR3 is CAWSGGPGNTIYF. For the CDR3, the DNA is TGTGCCTGGAGTGGAGGGCCTGGGAACACCATATATTTT.

This clone was seen a few times. The chain is built from TRBV7-9 and TRBJ2-1; D gene unclear. Deletions cut 2 bases from V and 5 bases from J, with 4 bases between. Germline values: CDR1 SEHNR, CDR2 FQNEAQ (reference sequence). The CDR3 has 12 residues. The CDR3, as DNA: TGTGCCAGCAGCTTAACGGACAATGAGCAGTTCTTC. Its translation: CASSLTDNEQFF.

V and J are TRBV6-4 and TRBJ1-2; no clear D. From germline, CDR1 is MRHNA and CDR2 SNTAGT. With 1 base removed from V and 8 bases from J, the gap between germline ends came to 8 bases. CDR3 length: 12 residues. Written as DNA, the CDR3 is TGTGCCAGCAGTGACTTTGCGGGGGGCTACACCTTC. Translation gives CASSDFAGGYTF.

V usage is TRBV18 and J usage is TRBJ1-2, with D possibly being TRBD1 (5 bases). The CDR3 totals 14 residues. The germline V gene encodes CDR1 KGHSH and CDR2 LQKENI. Between the trimmed V and J ends, which lost 3 bases and 6 bases, there was a span of 14 bases. CDR3 coding DNA: TGTGCCAGCTCACCTTGGGGCGGGGATGATGGCTACACCTTC. Its translation: CASSPWGGDDGYTF.

The rearrangement uses TRBV5-1 and TRBJ1-2; the match to TRBD1 covers 12 bases. CDR1 is SGHRS, CDR2 YFSETQ, per germline. This CDR3 spans 17 amino acids. V dropped 0 bases and J dropped 6; count of bases not matched to a gene: 9. CDR3 in amino acids: CASSLEGQGASNDGYTF. As DNA, the CDR3 is TGCGCCAGCAGCTTGGAGGGACAGGGGGCATCGAACGATGGCTACACCTTC.

The count of this clone is one. This chain joins TRBV9 and TRBJ2-7, with 7 bases fitting TRBD2. Germline values: CDR1 SGDLS, CDR2 YYNGEE. J gave up 2 bases and V 2 bases, and 7 bases lay outside the gene matches. The CDR3 has 15 residues. CDR3 nucleotides: TGTGCCAGCAGCGTTGGGGGGGACGTTACCTACGAGCAGTACTTC. Translating it yields CASSVGGDVTYEQYF.

The chain carries TRBV7-9 and TRBJ2-7; 8 nucleotides agree with TRBD2. CDR1 is SEHNR and CDR2 is FQNEAQ in the germline V gene (reference sequence). The CDR3 sequence is 16 residues long. The J segment lost 0 bases and the V segment lost 2 bases, leaving 6 bases of the junction unmatched. Written as DNA, the CDR3 is TGTGCCAGCAGCTTACCTAGCGGGCCAAGCTCCTACGAGCAGTACTTC. Translated: CASSLPSGPSSYEQYF.

This chain links TRBV7-6 with TRBJ2-1; D might be TRBD1 (6 bases). In germline, CDR1 is SGHVS, CDR2 FNYEAQ. V shed 1 base and J shed 1 base, with 8 bases lying between them. The CDR3 contains 15 residues. DNA for the CDR3: TGTGCCAGCAGCTTAGTAGGGGGTTCCTACAATGAGCAGTTCTTC. Translated, it gives CASSLVGGSYNEQFF.

In DNA form, the CDR3 reads TGTGCCAGCAGCTTAGCCGGTAGCGTAAATGAGCAGTTCTTC. It codes for CASSLAGSVNEQFF. The chain employs TRBV7-2 and TRBJ2-1; D may be TRBD2 (5 bases). V was shortened by 0 bases and J by 7 bases, with 10 bases between the two germline ends. Germline values: CDR1 SGHTA, CDR2 FQGNSA. This CDR3 has 14 residues.

The chain employs TRBV11-2 and TRBJ1-3, with 7 bases aligning to TRBD1. CDR3 size: 16 residues. CDR1 and CDR2 (germline): SGHAT, FQNNGV. V dropped 4 bases and J dropped 0; count of bases not matched to a gene: 6. Here the CDR3 reads CASSSLDRSSGNTIYF. CDR3 coding DNA: TGTGCCAGCAGCTCCCTGGACAGGAGCTCTGGAAACACCATATATTTT.

This chain links TRBV7-2 with TRBJ2-7, with 7 bases lining up with TRBD1. The V gene end was trimmed by 5 bases and the J gene end by 2 bases; junction bases not matched to a gene: 6. This CDR3 is 14 amino acids long. Germline-derived CDR1 and CDR2 are SGHTA and FQGNSA. Here the CDR3 DNA reads TGTGCCAGCAGCCCGGGACAGAGAGCCTACGAGCAGTACTTC. This translates into CASSPGQRAYEQYF.